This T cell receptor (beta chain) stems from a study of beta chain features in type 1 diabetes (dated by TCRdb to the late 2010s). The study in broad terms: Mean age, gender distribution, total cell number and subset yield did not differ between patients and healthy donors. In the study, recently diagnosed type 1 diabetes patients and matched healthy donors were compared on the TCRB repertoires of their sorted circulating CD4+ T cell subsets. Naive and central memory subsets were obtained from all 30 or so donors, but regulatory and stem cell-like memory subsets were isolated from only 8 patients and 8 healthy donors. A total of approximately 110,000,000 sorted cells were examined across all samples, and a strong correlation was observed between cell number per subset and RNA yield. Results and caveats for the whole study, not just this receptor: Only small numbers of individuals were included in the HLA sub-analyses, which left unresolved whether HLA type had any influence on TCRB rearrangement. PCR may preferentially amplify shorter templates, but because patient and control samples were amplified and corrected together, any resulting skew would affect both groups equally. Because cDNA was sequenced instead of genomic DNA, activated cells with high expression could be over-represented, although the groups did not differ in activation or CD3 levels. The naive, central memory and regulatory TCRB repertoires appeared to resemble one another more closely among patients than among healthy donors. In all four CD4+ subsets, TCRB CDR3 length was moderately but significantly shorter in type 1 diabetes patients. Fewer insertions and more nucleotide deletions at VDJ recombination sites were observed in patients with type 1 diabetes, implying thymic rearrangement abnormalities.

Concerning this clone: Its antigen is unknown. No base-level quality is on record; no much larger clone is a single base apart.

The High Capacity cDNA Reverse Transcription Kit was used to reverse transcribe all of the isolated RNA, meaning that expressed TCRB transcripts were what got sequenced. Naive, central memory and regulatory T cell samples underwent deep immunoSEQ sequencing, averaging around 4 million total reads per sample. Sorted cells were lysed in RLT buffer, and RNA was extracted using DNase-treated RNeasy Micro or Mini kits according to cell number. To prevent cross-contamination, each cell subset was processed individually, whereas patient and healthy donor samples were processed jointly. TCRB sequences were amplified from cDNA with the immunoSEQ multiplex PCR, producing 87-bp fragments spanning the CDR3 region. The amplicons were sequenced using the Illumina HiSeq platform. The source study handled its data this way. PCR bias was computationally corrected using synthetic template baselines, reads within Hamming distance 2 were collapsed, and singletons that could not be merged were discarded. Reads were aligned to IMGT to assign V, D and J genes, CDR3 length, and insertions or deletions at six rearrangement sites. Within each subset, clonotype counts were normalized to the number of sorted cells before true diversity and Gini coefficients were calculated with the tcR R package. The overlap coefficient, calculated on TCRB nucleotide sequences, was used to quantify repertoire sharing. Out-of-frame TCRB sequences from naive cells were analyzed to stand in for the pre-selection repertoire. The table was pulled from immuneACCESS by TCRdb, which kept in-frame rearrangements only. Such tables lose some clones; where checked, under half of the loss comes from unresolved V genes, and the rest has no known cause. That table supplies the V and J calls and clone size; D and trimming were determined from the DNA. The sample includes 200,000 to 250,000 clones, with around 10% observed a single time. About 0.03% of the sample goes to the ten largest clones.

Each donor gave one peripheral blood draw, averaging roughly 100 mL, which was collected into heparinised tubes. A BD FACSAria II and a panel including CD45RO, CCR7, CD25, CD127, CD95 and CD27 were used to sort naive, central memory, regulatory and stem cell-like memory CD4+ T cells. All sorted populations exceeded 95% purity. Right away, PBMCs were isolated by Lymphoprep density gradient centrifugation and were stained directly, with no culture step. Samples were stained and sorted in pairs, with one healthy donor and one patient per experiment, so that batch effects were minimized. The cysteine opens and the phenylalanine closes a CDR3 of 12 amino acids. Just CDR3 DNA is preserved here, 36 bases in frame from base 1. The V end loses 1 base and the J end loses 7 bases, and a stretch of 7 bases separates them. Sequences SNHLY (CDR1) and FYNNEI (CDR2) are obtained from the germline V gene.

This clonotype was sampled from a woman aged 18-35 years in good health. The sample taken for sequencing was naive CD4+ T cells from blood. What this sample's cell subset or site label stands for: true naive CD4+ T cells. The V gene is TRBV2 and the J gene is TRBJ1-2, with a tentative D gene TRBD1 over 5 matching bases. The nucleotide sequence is TGTGCCAGCAGTGAAGAGGGGTCTGGCTACACCTTC. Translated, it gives CASSEEGSGYTF.